This TCR beta chain was documented in a study of CD8 T cells in Susac syndrome. This clonotype was seen once. The CDR3 is 14 residues long. V shed 5 bases, J shed 2 bases, and the junction held 5 bases outside the gene matches. The V gene's germline CDR1 is LNHDA and CDR2 SQIVND (reference sequence). RNA was extracted with the RNeasy kit, and a quantity of about 0.45 to 1 ug was reverse transcribed using random hexamers. TCRdb passed the immunoSEQ multiplex PCR reads through MiXCR, listing each CDR3 protein once. The profile shows roughly 180,000 distinct CDR3 sequences, 85% to 95% of them singletons.

The TCR comes from a human donor with Susac syndrome. This chain links TRBV19 with TRBJ2-7, with 8 bases matching TRBD1. The source material was CD4+ T cells from PBMCs. CDR3 residues: CASSVTGGTYEQYF. CDR3 bases: TGTGCCAGTAGTGTAACAGGGGGTACCTACGAGCAGTACTTC. Full variable domain (rest looked up from reference TRBV19 and TRBJ2-7): DGGITQSPKYLFRKEGQNVTLSCEQNLNHDAMYWYRQDPGQGLRLIYYSQIVNDFQKGDIAEGYSVSREKKESFPLTVTSAQKNPTAFYLCASSVTGGTYEQYFGPGTRLTVT.